A single T cell receptor (beta chain) is shown here with its context. The record originates from a study of T cell changes during pregnancy in multiple sclerosis. CDR3 length: 11 amino acids. CDR1 is SNHLY and CDR2 is FYNNEI in the germline V gene. Deletions cut 7 bases from V and 3 bases from J, with 7 bases between. Clones were read by immunoSEQ multiplex PCR, and TCRdb kept only the in-frame ones, dropping some. Of some 60,000 clones in the sample, roughly nine tenths were seen once. The TCR sequence derives from a female donor in good health, enrolled as a control in a pregnancy study. The sample here was peripheral blood, taken in the first trimester of pregnancy. The V and J genes are TRBV2 and TRBJ2-7; D is ambiguous. The CDR3 DNA reads TGTGCCAGCAACGAGAACTACGAGCAGTACTTC. As protein: CASNENYEQYF.